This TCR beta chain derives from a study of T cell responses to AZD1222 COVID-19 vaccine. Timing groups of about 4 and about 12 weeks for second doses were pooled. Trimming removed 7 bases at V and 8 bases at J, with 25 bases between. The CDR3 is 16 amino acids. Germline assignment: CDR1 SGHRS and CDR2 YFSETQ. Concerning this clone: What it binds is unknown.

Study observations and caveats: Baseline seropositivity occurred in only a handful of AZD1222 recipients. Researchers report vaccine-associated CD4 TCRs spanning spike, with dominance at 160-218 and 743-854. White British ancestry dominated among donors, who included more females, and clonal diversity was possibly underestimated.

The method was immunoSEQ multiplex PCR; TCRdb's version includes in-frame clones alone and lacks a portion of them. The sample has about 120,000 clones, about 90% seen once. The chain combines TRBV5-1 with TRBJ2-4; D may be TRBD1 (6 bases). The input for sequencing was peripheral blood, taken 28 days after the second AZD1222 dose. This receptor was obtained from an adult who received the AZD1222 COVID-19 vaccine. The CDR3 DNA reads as TGCGCCAGCCGCCCCGGGACGTGGGGGCGGTCGGACATTCAGTACTTC. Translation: CASRPGTWGRSDIQYF.